The T cell receptor beta chain under discussion was sequenced for a study of neurological immune-mediated disorders. Study context: Among about 34 multiple sclerosis patients, roughly 31 were relapsing-remitting and 3 were secondary progressive.

This clonotype was seen many times. In TCRdb, the 5' RACE reads were re-called with MiXCR into one record per CDR3 protein. The sample consists of 60,000 to 85,000 distinct CDR3 sequences, 4.5% to 6.5% of them appearing once. V shed 0 bases and J 3 bases; nucleotides not matched to a gene: 13. Germline V gene lookup returns CDR1 DFQATT and CDR2 SNEGSKA (reference sequence). This CDR3 has 18 amino acids. V and J are TRBV20-1 and TRBJ2-3, with 9 bases lining up with TRBD2. This clonotype was sampled from a young woman with multiple sclerosis. The material sequenced was PBMCs. CDR3 protein: CSARDHVDSGSRTDTQYF. The CDR3 coding sequence is TGCAGTGCTAGAGATCACGTTGATAGCGGGAGTAGGACAGATACGCAGTATTTT.